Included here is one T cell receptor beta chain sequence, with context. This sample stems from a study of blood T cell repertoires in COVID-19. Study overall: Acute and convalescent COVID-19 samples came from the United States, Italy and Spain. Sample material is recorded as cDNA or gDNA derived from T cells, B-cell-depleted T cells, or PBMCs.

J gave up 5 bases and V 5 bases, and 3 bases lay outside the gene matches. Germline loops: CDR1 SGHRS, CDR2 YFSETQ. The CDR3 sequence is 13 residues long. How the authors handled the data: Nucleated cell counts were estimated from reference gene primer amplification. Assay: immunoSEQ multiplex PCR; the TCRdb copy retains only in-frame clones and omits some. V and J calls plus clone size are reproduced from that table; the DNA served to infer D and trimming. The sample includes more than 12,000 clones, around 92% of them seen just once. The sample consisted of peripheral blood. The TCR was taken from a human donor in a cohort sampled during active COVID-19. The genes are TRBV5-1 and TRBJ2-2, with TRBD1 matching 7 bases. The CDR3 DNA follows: TGCGCCAGCAGTCGACAGGGAACCGGGGAGCTGTTTTTT. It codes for CASSRQGTGELFF.